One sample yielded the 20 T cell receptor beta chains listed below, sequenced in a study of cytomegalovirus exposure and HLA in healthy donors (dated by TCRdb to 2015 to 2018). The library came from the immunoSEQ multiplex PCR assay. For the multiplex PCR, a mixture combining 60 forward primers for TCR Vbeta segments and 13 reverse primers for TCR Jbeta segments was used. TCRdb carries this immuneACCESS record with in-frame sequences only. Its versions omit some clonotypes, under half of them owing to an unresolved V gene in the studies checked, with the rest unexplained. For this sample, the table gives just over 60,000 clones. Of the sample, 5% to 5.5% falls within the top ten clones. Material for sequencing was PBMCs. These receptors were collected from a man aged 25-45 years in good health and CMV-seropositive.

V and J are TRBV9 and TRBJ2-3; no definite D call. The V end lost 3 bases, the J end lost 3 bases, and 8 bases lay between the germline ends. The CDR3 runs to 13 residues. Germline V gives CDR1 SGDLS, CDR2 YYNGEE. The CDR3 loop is CASSGRRTDTQYF. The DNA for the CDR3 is TGTGCCAGCAGCGGGAGAAGGACAGATACGCAGTATTTT.

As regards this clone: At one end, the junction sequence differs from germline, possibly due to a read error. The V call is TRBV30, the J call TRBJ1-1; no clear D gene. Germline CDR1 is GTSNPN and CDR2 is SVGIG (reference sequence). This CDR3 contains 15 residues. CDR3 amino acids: CAGSLAAAMNTEAFF. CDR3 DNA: TGTGCCGGGAGTCTTGCGGCAGCTATGAACACTGAAGCTTTCTTT.

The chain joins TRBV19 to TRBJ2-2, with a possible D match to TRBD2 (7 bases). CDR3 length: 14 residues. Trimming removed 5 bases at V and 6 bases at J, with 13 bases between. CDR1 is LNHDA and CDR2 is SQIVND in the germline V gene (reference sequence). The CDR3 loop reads CASSVQGGAGELFF. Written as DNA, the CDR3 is TGTGCCAGTAGTGTACAGGGAGGGGCCGGGGAGCTGTTTTTT.

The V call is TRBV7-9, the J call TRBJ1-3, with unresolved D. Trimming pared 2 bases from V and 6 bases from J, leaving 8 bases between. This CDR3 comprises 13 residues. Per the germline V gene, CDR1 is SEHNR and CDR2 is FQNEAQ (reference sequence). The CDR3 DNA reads TGTGCCAGCAGCTTAAGCTTAATAAACACCATATATTTT. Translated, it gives CASSLSLINTIYF.

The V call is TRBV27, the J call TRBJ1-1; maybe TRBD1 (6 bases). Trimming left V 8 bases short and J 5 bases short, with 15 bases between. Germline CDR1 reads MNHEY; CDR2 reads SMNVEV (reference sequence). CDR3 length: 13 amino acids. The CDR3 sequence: CASYQTGSTEAFF. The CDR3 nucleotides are TGTGCCAGCTATCAAACAGGGTCGACTGAAGCTTTCTTT.

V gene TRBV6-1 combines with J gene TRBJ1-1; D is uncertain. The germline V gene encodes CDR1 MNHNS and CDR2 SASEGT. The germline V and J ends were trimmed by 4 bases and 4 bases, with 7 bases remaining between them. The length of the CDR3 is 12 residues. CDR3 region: CASSGGLTEAFF. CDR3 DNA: TGTGCCAGCAGTGGCGGCCTCACTGAAGCTTTCTTT.

CDR3 DNA sequence: TGTGCCAGCAGTGAACGGAGGGGAAGCAATCAGCCCCAGCATTTT. Protein product: CASSERRGSNQPQHF. The chain carries TRBV6-1 and TRBJ1-5; D might be TRBD1 (5 bases). V was pared by 2 bases and J by 1 base, with 9 bases between. Germline assignment: CDR1 MNHNS and CDR2 SASEGT. The CDR3 is made up of 15 amino acids.

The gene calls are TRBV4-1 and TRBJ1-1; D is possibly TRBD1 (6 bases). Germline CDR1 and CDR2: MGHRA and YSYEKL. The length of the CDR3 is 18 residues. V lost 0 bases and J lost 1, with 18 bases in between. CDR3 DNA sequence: TGCGCCAGCAGCCAAGATCCGACAGACCTAGGGGGGAACACTGAAGCTTTCTTT. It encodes CASSQDPTDLGGNTEAFF.

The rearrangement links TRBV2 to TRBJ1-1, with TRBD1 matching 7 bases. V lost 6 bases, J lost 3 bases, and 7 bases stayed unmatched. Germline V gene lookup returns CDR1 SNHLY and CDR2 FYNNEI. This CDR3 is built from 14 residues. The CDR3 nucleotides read TGTGCCAGCAGCCCTGGGGACAGCGACACTGAAGCTTTCTTT. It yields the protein CASSPGDSDTEAFF.

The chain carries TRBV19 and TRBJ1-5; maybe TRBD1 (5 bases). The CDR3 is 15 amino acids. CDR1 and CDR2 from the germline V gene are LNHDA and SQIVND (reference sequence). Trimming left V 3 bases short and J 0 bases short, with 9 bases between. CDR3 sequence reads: CASSMGLYSNQPQHF. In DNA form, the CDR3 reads TGTGCCAGTAGTATGGGACTGTATAGCAATCAGCCCCAGCATTTT. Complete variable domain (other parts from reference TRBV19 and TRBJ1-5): DGGITQSPKYLFRKEGQNVTLSCEQNLNHDAMYWYRQDPGQGLRLIYYSQIVNDFQKGDIAEGYSVSREKKESFPLTVTSAQKNPTAFYLCASSMGLYSNQPQHFGDGTRLSIL.

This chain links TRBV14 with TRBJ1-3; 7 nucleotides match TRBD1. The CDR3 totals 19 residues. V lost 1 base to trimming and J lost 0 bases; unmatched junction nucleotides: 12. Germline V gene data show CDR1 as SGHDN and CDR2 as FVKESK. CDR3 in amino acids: CASSQGHLRTGNSGNTIYF. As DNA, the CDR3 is TGTGCCAGCAGCCAAGGTCACCTACGGACAGGCAACTCTGGAAACACCATATATTTT.

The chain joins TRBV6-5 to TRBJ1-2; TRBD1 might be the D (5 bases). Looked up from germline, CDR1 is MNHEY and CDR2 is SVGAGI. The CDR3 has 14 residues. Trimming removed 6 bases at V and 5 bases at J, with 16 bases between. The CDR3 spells CASSLERGIYGYTF. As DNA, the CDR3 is TGTGCCAGCAGCCTAGAAAGGGGAATTTATGGCTACACCTTC.

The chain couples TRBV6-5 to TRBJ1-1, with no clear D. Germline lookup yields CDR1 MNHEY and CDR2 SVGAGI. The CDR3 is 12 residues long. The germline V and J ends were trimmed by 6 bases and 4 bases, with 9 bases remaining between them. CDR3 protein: CASSRLSTEAFF. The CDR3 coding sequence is TGTGCCAGCAGCCGCTTGAGCACTGAAGCTTTCTTT.

This CDR3 reads CASRPTDRGRNTEAFF. The CDR3 DNA reads TGTGCCAGCAGGCCTACTGACAGGGGGAGGAACACTGAAGCTTTCTTT. The chain links TRBV2 to TRBJ1-1; 9 nucleotides align to TRBD1. J gave up 1 base and V 6 bases, and 9 bases lay outside the gene matches. Per germline, CDR1 SNHLY and CDR2 FYNNEI. The CDR3 is 16 amino acids. Complete variable domain (other parts from reference TRBV2 and TRBJ1-1): EPEVTQTPSHQVTQMGQEVILRCVPISNHLYFYWYRQILGQKVEFLVSFYNNEISEKSEIFDDQFSVERPDGSNFTLKIRSTKLEDSAMYFCASRPTDRGRNTEAFFGQGTRLTVV.

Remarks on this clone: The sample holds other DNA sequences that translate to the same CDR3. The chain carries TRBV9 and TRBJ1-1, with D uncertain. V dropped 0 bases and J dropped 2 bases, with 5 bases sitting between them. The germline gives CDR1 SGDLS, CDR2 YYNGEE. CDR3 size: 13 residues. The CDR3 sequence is CASSVDSNTEAFF. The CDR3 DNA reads TGTGCCAGCAGCGTAGACAGTAACACTGAAGCTTTCTTT.

The CDR3 region is CASSKEAPLAGAAYEQYF. CDR3 bases: TGTGCCAGCAGCAAGGAAGCTCCCCTAGCGGGGGCTGCCTACGAGCAGTACTTC. The V call is TRBV21-1, the J call TRBJ2-7; the D call in the table, TRBD2, was not verified against the DNA. TRBV21-1 is an annotated pseudogene. The length of the CDR3 is 18 residues.

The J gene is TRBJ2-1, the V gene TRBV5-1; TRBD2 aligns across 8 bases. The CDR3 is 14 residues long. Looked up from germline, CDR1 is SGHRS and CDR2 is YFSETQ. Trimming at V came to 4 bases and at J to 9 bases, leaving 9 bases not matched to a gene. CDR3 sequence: CASSPERERGEQFF. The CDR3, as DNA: TGCGCCAGCAGCCCGGAGCGGGAGAGGGGTGAGCAGTTCTTC.

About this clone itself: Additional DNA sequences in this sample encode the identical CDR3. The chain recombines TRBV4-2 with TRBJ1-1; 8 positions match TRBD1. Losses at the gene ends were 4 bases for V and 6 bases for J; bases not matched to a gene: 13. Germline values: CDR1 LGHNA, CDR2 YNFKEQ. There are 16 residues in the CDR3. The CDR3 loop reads CASSRRGITGGPEAFF. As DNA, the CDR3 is TGTGCCAGCAGCCGCCGAGGGATCACAGGGGGACCTGAAGCTTTCTTT.

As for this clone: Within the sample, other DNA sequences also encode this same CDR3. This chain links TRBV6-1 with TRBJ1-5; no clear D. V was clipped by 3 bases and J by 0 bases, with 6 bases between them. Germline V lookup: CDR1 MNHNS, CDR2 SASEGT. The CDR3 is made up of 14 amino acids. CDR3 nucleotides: TGTGCCAGCAGTGAGACGGGTAGCAATCAGCCCCAGCATTTT. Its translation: CASSETGSNQPQHF.

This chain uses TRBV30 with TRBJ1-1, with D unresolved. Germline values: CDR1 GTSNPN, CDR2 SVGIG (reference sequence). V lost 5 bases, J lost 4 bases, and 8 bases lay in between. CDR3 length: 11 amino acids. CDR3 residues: CAWAGGTEAFF. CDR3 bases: TGTGCCTGGGCTGGAGGCACTGAAGCTTTCTTT.